Listed below are T cell receptor beta chains from one sample, sequenced in a study of beta chain features in type 1 diabetes. Sequencing used immunoSEQ multiplex PCR; TCRdb keeps in-frame clones, though not all of them. The sample records some 240,000 clones, more than 15% being singletons. Material for sequencing was naive CD4+ T cells from blood. The receptors were sampled from a man aged 25-45 years with type 1 diabetes. Both conserved end residues are part of each CDR3. The D gene is left open where the match is weak. Clone size is given for some rows only: seen once, a few or many times, or a class if the clone is expanded.

V	size	D	J	CDR3	DNA
TRBV29-1	few	.	TRBJ1-2	CSVATSYGYTF	TGCAGCGTTGCAACATCATATGGCTACACCTTC
TRBV11-2	few	.	TRBJ2-1	CASRRLTGRDEQFF	TGTGCCAGCAGGCGTCTAACGGGACGGGATGAGCAGTTCTTC
TRBV27	few	TRBD2	TRBJ2-4	CATPTSDGVAKNIQYF	TGTGCCACCCCCACTAGCGACGGGGTAGCCAAAAACATTCAGTACTTC
TRBV7-3	few	TRBD2	TRBJ2-7	CASSLAGVPYEQYF	TGTGCCAGCAGCTTAGCGGGAGTCCCCTACGAGCAGTACTTC
TRBV4-3	.	.	TRBJ2-5	CASSRDPWGFETQYF	TGCGCCAGCAGCCGAGACCCTTGGGGGTTCGAGACCCAGTACTTC
TRBV29-1	.	.	TRBJ1-1	CSVVRDIANTEAFF	TGCAGCGTTGTTAGGGACATAGCGAACACTGAAGCTTTCTTT
TRBV7-9	.	.	TRBJ2-7	CASSLVTAEQYF	TGTGCCAGCAGCTTAGTTACAGCCGAGCAGTACTTC
TRBV6-7	few	.	TRBJ1-5	CASSRRNSNQPQHF	TGTGCCAGCAGCAGACGTAATAGCAATCAGCCCCAGCATTTT
TRBV7-2	few	.	TRBJ2-2	CASRPTGLANTGELFF	TGTGCCAGCAGGCCTACAGGGTTAGCTAACACCGGGGAGCTGTTTTTT
TRBV30	.	TRBD1	TRBJ1-5	CAWSGGNQPQHF	TGTGCCTGGTCAGGGGGGAATCAGCCCCAGCATTTT
TRBV4-2	.	TRBD2	TRBJ2-1	CASSRGGDVNEQFF	TGTGCCAGCAGCCGGGGGGGTGACGTCAATGAGCAGTTCTTC
TRBV7-2	.	.	TRBJ1-1	CASSLTAGTEAFF	TGTGCCAGCAGCTTAACTGCGGGCACTGAAGCTTTCTTT
TRBV6-5	few	.	TRBJ2-1	CASSRAFDGYGEQFF	TGTGCCAGCAGCCGTGCGTTTGACGGTTACGGTGAGCAGTTCTTC
TRBV6-5	.	.	TRBJ2-2	CASSYTGTSLFF	TGTGCCAGCAGTTATACAGGGACCTCGCTGTTTTTT
TRBV4-1	.	.	TRBJ1-5	CASSQVGQGSNQPQHF	TGCGCCAGCAGCCAAGTAGGACAAGGGAGCAATCAGCCCCAGCATTTT
TRBV19	few	.	TRBJ1-5	CAGSRLGNQPQHF	TGTGCCGGGTCAAGGCTGGGTAATCAGCCCCAGCATTTT
TRBV5-1	.	.	TRBJ2-7	CASSLLGTSIEQYF	TGCGCCAGCAGCTTGCTTGGGACATCTATCGAGCAGTACTTC